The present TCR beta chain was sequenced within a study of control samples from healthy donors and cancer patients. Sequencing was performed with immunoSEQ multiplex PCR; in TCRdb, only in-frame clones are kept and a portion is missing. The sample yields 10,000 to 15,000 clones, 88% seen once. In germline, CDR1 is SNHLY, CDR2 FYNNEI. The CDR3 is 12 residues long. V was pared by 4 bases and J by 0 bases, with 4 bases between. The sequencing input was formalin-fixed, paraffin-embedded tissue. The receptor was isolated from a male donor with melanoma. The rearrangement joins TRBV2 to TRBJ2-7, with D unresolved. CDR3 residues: CASSGPSYEQYV. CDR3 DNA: TGTGCCAGCAGTGGACCCTCCTACGAGCAGTACGTC.